The 30 T cell receptor beta chains listed next were all sequenced from one sample in a study of graft-versus-host responses after intestinal transplantation (TCRdb year 2021). The method behind the library was the immunoSEQ multiplex PCR assay. TCRdb's version of the immuneACCESS table is confined to in-frame rearrangements and falls short of the full clone set. An unresolved V gene accounts for under half of the shortfall where checked; the remainder is of unknown origin. The sample profile shows approximately 90,000 clones; about 85% of them were found once. The top ten clonotypes cover approximately 0.3% of the sample. No antigens are known for them. In the paper's terms, the time point label means: cells obtained before transplantation from donor or recipient. This sample comprised unstimulated CD4+ T cells sorted from spleen or lymph node cells, obtained before transplant. These TCRs come from a human donor who was the organ donor for an intestinal transplant.

CDR3 nucleotide sequence: TGTGCCAGTAGTACCCGGAGGGACCCTTACACCGGGGAGCTGTTTTTT. Protein product: CASSTRRDPYTGELFF. This rearrangement joins TRBV19 to TRBJ2-2, with D possibly matching TRBD2 (6 bases). The CDR3 runs to 16 residues. V shed 4 bases and J shed 3 bases, with 15 bases lying between them. Looked up from germline, CDR1 is LNHDA and CDR2 is SQIVND (reference sequence).

The chain is built from TRBV30 and TRBJ2-1; TRBD2 matches at 9 bases. V shed 1 base and J 13 bases; nucleotides not matched to a gene: 2. The CDR3 has 11 residues. CDR1 and CDR2 from the germline V gene are GTSNPN and SVGIG (reference sequence). The CDR3 protein is CAWSGLAVQFF. The CDR3, as DNA: TGTGCCTGGAGTGGACTAGCGGTCCAGTTCTTC.

This clone was counted a single time. The chain carries TRBV4-3 and TRBJ1-4; 9 nucleotides match TRBD1. The V segment lost 1 base and the J segment 0 bases; nucleotides outside the gene matches: 6. The CDR3 runs 18 residues. Germline V gene data show CDR1 as LGHNA and CDR2 as YSLEER. This CDR3 is CASSQGTGGPPTNEKLFF. The CDR3 DNA reads as TGCGCCAGCAGCCAAGGTACAGGGGGCCCCCCAACTAATGAAAAACTGTTTTTT.

The count of this clone is one. The chain uses TRBV7-8 and TRBJ1-1; D ambiguous. The germline V and J ends were trimmed by 4 bases and 1 base, with 10 bases remaining between them. Per the germline V gene, CDR1 is SGHVS and CDR2 is FQNEAQ. The CDR3 runs to 14 residues. The CDR3 reads CASSWEAGNTEAFF. DNA of the CDR3: TGTGCCAGCAGCTGGGAGGCGGGGAACACTGAAGCTTTCTTT.

The chain recombines TRBV7-3 with TRBJ1-1; 9 positions agree with TRBD1. Losses at the gene ends were 5 bases for V and 11 bases for J; bases not matched to a gene: 9. This CDR3 is built from 13 residues. Per germline, CDR1 SGHTA and CDR2 FQGTGA. The CDR3 sequence: CASSLTRDREAFF. CDR3 coding DNA: TGTGCCAGCAGCCTCACCCGGGACAGGGAGGCTTTCTTT.

The chain combines TRBV14 with TRBJ2-5; D remains unclear. Trimming left V 4 bases short and J 5 bases short, with 11 bases between. The germline V gene encodes CDR1 SGHDN and CDR2 FVKESK. The CDR3 consists of 13 residues. The chain's CDR3 is CASSRYPGETQYF. The DNA for the CDR3 is TGTGCCAGCAGCCGATACCCCGGGGAGACCCAGTACTTC. Complete variable domain (other parts from reference TRBV14 and TRBJ2-5): EAGVTQFPSHSVIEKGQTVTLRCDPISGHDNLYWYRRVMGKEIKFLLHFVKESKQDESGMPNNRFLAERTGGTYSTLKVQPAELEDSGVYFCASSRYPGETQYFGPGTRLLVL.

The rearrangement links TRBV7-9 to TRBJ1-2; D unclear. The CDR3 has 13 amino acids. V lost 3 bases to trimming and J lost 5 bases, with 10 bases between them. Germline V lookup: CDR1 SEHNR, CDR2 FQNEAQ (reference sequence). Here the CDR3 reads CASSFTSGYGYTF. As DNA, the CDR3 is TGTGCCAGCAGCTTCACGTCGGGTTATGGCTACACCTTC.

The V and J genes are TRBV9 and TRBJ1-5; perhaps TRBD1 as D (5 bases). Trimming shortened V by 3 bases and J by 6 bases, and 13 bases separated the two germline ends. The CDR3 has 14 residues. Germline V lookup: CDR1 SGDLS, CDR2 YYNGEE. CDR3 sequence reads: CASSAGYGGQPQHF. CDR3 sequence (DNA): TGTGCCAGCAGCGCAGGGTACGGTGGTCAGCCCCAGCATTTT.

CDR3 nucleotides: TGTGCCAGCAGCCAATACAGGGCGGTAGAAGCTTTCTTT. Translating gives CASSQYRAVEAFF. The V gene is TRBV14, the J gene TRBJ1-1; D perhaps matches TRBD1 (6 bases). V lost 2 bases and J lost 8, with 12 bases in between. In germline, CDR1 is SGHDN, CDR2 FVKESK. The CDR3 loop spans 13 amino acids.

The chain carries TRBV7-3 and TRBJ2-3; tentatively, D is TRBD2 (5 bases). The V end lost 5 bases, the J end lost 9 bases, and 15 bases lay between the germline ends. Germline assignment: CDR1 SGHTA and CDR2 FQGTGA. This CDR3 contains 13 residues. CDR3 DNA: TGTGCCAGCAGCCCCGACCCGGGATCAACGCAGTATTTT. This encodes CASSPDPGSTQYF.

The chain has TRBV25-1 and TRBJ2-5; 11 bases map to TRBD2. V lost 4 bases and J lost 5; bases outside the gene matches: 6. CDR3 length: 15 amino acids. CDR1 is MGHDK and CDR2 is SYGVNS in the germline V gene. The CDR3 loop reads CASSVAGGPSETQYF. The CDR3 nucleotides are TGTGCCAGCAGTGTAGCGGGAGGGCCTTCGGAGACCCAGTACTTC.

The V gene is TRBV5-1, the J gene TRBJ2-5; TRBD1 aligns across 10 bases. This CDR3 has 14 residues. V shed 1 base and J 11 bases; nucleotides not matched to a gene: 8. Germline V CDR1 and CDR2: SGHRS, YFSETQ. The CDR3 loop is CASSLKGQGGEQYF. The CDR3 region has the DNA TGCGCCAGCAGCTTGAAAGGACAGGGGGGGGAGCAGTACTTC. Variable domain in full (rest from reference TRBV5-1 and TRBJ2-5): KAGVTQTPRYLIKTRGQQVTLSCSPISGHRSVSWYQQTPGQGLQFLFEYFSETQRNKGNFPGRFSGRQFSNSRSEMNVSTLELGDSALYLCASSLKGQGGEQYFGPGTRLLVL.

This sequence joins TRBV11-3 and TRBJ2-3; 7 bases are shared with TRBD1. With 2 bases clipped from V and 0 bases from J, the junction kept 5 bases outside the gene matches. The V gene's germline CDR1 is SGHNT and CDR2 YENEEA. This CDR3 has 16 residues. The chain's CDR3 is CASSLLAGGSTDTQYF. CDR3 bases: TGTGCCAGCAGCTTACTCGCAGGGGGAAGCACAGATACGCAGTATTTT.

The V call is TRBV5-1, the J call TRBJ2-5, with 10 nucleotides matching TRBD1. The CDR3 covers 14 residues. Germline CDR1 and CDR2: SGHRS and YFSETQ. V dropped 4 bases and J dropped 5; count of bases not matched to a gene: 5. The CDR3 coding sequence is TGCGCCAGCAGCCCGGACAGGGGGTTTGAGACCCAGTACTTC. This sequence encodes CASSPDRGFETQYF. The full variable domain, completed using reference TRBV5-1 and TRBJ2-5, is KAGVTQTPRYLIKTRGQQVTLSCSPISGHRSVSWYQQTPGQGLQFLFEYFSETQRNKGNFPGRFSGRQFSNSRSEMNVSTLELGDSALYLCASSPDRGFETQYFGPGTRLLVL.

J is TRBJ2-5 and V is TRBV6-1; TRBD2 might be the D (6 bases). Trimming shortened V by 4 bases and J by 4 bases, and 13 bases separated the two germline ends. Germline lookup yields CDR1 MNHNS and CDR2 SASEGT. This CDR3 contains 14 residues. CDR3 region: CASSVFPGGETQYF. DNA of the CDR3: TGTGCCAGCAGTGTATTCCCCGGGGGAGAGACCCAGTACTTC.

The chain carries TRBV6-1 and TRBJ2-7, with D uncertain. The V gene's germline CDR1 is MNHNS and CDR2 SASEGT. The CDR3 loop spans 12 amino acids. V lost 6 bases, J lost 0 bases, and 6 bases lay in between. The CDR3 nucleotides are TGTGCCAGCAGCCCGAGCTCCTACGAGCAGTACTTC. Residues: CASSPSSYEQYF.

The gene calls are TRBV28 and TRBJ2-1; D is ambiguous. The CDR3 loop spans 17 amino acids. Trimming left V 4 bases short and J 1 base short, with 17 bases between. The V gene's germline CDR1 is MDHEN and CDR2 SYDVKM. CDR3 DNA sequence: TGTGCCAGCAGTTCCTCTCCGGGTTCCAATTCCTACAATGAGCAGTTCTTC. Translation: CASSSSPGSNSYNEQFF.

The V gene is TRBV7-8, the J gene TRBJ2-5, with a weak D call TRBD1 (6 bases). Trimming shortened V by 2 bases and J by 7 bases, and 14 bases separated the two germline ends. Germline V gene lookup returns CDR1 SGHVS and CDR2 FQNEAQ. This CDR3 spans 14 amino acids. CDR3 bases: TGTGCCAGCAGCTTATTGACAGGCACAGGGACCCAGTACTTC. Translated, it gives CASSLLTGTGTQYF.

The chain employs TRBV5-1 and TRBJ2-5, with TRBD1 matching over 8 bases. Germline CDR1 SGHRS, CDR2 YFSETQ. The CDR3 covers 15 residues. With V trimmed by 2 bases and J by 2 bases, 5 bases remained unmatched. CDR3 sequence: CASSFGGTGQETQYF. For the CDR3, the DNA is TGCGCCAGCAGCTTTGGCGGGACAGGACAAGAGACCCAGTACTTC.

The V call is TRBV4-1, the J call TRBJ2-5; 12 bases map to TRBD2. The CDR3 sequence is 18 residues long. From germline, CDR1 is MGHRA and CDR2 YSYEKL. The J segment lost 5 bases and the V segment lost 0 bases, leaving 10 bases of the junction unmatched. The CDR3 bases are TGCGCCAGCAGCCAAGATCGGCTAGCGGGGGGGCGGGGTGAGACCCAGTACTTC. This gives the protein CASSQDRLAGGRGETQYF.

This clone was seen just once. The chain couples TRBV5-6 to TRBJ2-3, with a tentative D call TRBD2 (6 bases). Germline assignment: CDR1 SGHDT and CDR2 YYEEEE. The CDR3 loop spans 14 amino acids. V was cut by 0 bases and J by 1 base, with 6 bases left in between. DNA of the CDR3: TGTGCCAGCAGCTTGGTAGCGGGCACAGATACGCAGTATTTT. Encoded protein: CASSLVAGTDTQYF.

The genes are TRBV2 and TRBJ2-5, with D tentatively TRBD1 (6 bases). This CDR3 is 16 amino acids long. CDR1 is SNHLY and CDR2 is FYNNEI in the germline V gene. The V and J ends lost 1 base and 0 bases respectively, with 12 bases between them. For the CDR3, the DNA is TGTGCCAGCAGTGAAGGCCCGGACAGCTACCAAGAGACCCAGTACTTC. Protein product: CASSEGPDSYQETQYF.

This rearrangement joins TRBV5-1 to TRBJ2-3, with TRBD2 matching over 8 bases. Germline CDR1 is SGHRS and CDR2 is YFSETQ. The V segment lost 7 bases and the J segment 2 bases; nucleotides outside the gene matches: 9. CDR3 length: 15 residues. CDR3 bases: TGCGCCAGCGGCCTAACTAGCGGCCCCACAGATACGCAGTATTTT. It codes for CASGLTSGPTDTQYF.

The rearrangement links TRBV9 to TRBJ2-7; D might be TRBD2 (7 bases). There are 16 residues in the CDR3. The germline V gene has CDR1 SGDLS and CDR2 YYNGEE. V was clipped by 4 bases and J by 7 bases, with 24 bases between them. CDR3 in DNA: TGTGCCAGCAGCCCCCCGCCTCCCGCGGGGGCTAGGGAGCAGTACTTC. This translates into CASSPPPPAGAREQYF.

This chain links TRBV2 with TRBJ2-1; TRBD2 might be the D (6 bases). Germline V gene lookup returns CDR1 SNHLY and CDR2 FYNNEI. The CDR3 sequence is 14 residues long. Deletions cut 6 bases from V and 7 bases from J, with 16 bases between. The CDR3 is CASSPVPGRNEQFF. CDR3 sequence (DNA): TGTGCCAGCAGCCCGGTCCCGGGGAGGAATGAGCAGTTCTTC.

The genes are TRBV19 and TRBJ2-3, with 8 bases identical to TRBD2. Per germline, CDR1 LNHDA and CDR2 SQIVND (reference sequence). V trimming: 1 base; J trimming: 3 bases; junction bases outside the gene matches: 9. This CDR3 is built from 17 residues. CDR3 in amino acids: CASSIAGGGVRTDTQYF. The CDR3, as DNA: TGTGCCAGTAGTATAGCCGGGGGGGGCGTTAGGACAGATACGCAGTATTTT. Together with reference TRBV19 and TRBJ2-3, the CDR3 gives the full variable domain: DGGITQSPKYLFRKEGQNVTLSCEQNLNHDAMYWYRQDPGQGLRLIYYSQIVNDFQKGDIAEGYSVSREKKESFPLTVTSAQKNPTAFYLCASSIAGGGVRTDTQYFGPGTRLTVL.

The chain combines TRBV5-6 with TRBJ1-2; D may be TRBD1 (5 bases). CDR1 SGHDT and CDR2 YYEEEE come from the germline V gene. The germline V and J ends were trimmed by 9 bases and 0 bases, with 18 bases remaining between them. The CDR3 covers 15 residues. In nucleotides, the CDR3 is TGTGCCACCCACCAGTGGAGGGGCGCTAACTATGGCTACACCTTC. It translates to CATHQWRGANYGYTF.

The chain employs TRBV29-1 and TRBJ1-1; TRBD1 aligns across 10 bases. Germline CDR1 SQVTM, CDR2 ANQGSEA. The CDR3 runs 13 residues. V shed 4 bases and J 7 bases; nucleotides not matched to a gene: 6. Here the CDR3 reads CSVVRDRGDEAFF. As DNA, the CDR3 is TGCAGCGTTGTTAGGGACAGGGGCGATGAAGCTTTCTTT.

This chain uses TRBV11-3 with TRBJ1-1; TRBD1 agrees at 7 bases. The length of the CDR3 is 13 residues. Germline assignment: CDR1 SGHNT and CDR2 YENEEA. V shed 5 bases and J 12 bases; nucleotides not matched to a gene: 12. CDR3 DNA sequence: TGTGCCAGCAGCCCCCCGGACAGGCGGTACACTTTCTTT. It specifies CASSPPDRRYTFF.

The chain recombines TRBV6-1 with TRBJ1-4; the D is unclear. There are 12 residues in the CDR3. The ends were cut back, 2 bases at V and 7 bases at J, with 5 bases in the middle. Germline V gene sequence: CDR1 MNHNS, CDR2 SASEGT. The CDR3 region is CASSELGEKLFF. DNA of the CDR3: TGTGCCAGCAGTGAACTCGGTGAAAAACTGTTTTTT.